This passage covers 5 T cell receptor beta chains from one sample sequenced in a study of T-cell memory formation after mild COVID-19. A single record per CDR3 protein comes from TCRdb applying MiXCR to the 5' RACE reads. The sample holds 200,000 to 250,000 distinct CDR3 sequences, just over 9.5% seen once. Specimen: PBMCs or a T cell subset sorted from them (not recorded which). The receptors were sampled from a man between 18 and 29 years old who had mild COVID-19 (a few samples of this study predate the infection). Cell type and time point are not known.

This clonotype was observed a handful of times. The chain links TRBV5-1 to TRBJ1-5; D is ambiguous. The CDR3 contains 15 residues. CDR1 is SGHRS and CDR2 is YFSETQ in the germline V gene. V was cut by 0 bases and J by 2 bases, with 9 bases left in between. CDR3 bases: TGCGCCAGCAGCTTGGGGCCTGAGGGCAATCAGCCCCAGCATTTT. Protein sequence: CASSLGPEGNQPQHF.

The rearrangement joins TRBV2 to TRBJ2-2; a weak D match, TRBD1 (5 bases). Germline CDR1 and CDR2: SNHLY and FYNNEI. V lost 7 bases to trimming and J lost 4 bases, with 13 bases between them. The CDR3 runs 14 residues. CDR3 DNA: TGTGCCAGCATTGGCAGGGTAGCCACCGGGGAGCTGTTTTTT. Translation gives CASIGRVATGELFF.

The rearrangement uses TRBV11-2 and TRBJ2-3; 7 bases are shared with TRBD2. J gave up 4 bases and V 5 bases, and 0 bases lay outside the gene matches. CDR1 and CDR2 from the germline V gene are SGHAT and FQNNGV. The CDR3 sequence is 12 residues long. This chain's CDR3 is CASSRGADTQYF. The CDR3 nucleotides are TGTGCCAGCAGCCGGGGGGCAGATACGCAGTATTTT.

This clonotype was observed a handful of times. The J gene is TRBJ2-5, the V gene TRBV5-1; maybe TRBD2 (5 bases). V lost 0 bases and J 4 bases, leaving 10 bases between the germline ends. The CDR3 spans 14 residues. CDR1 is SGHRS, CDR2 YFSETQ, per germline. The CDR3 loop reads CASSLVEGAETQYF. The CDR3 nucleotides are TGCGCCAGCAGCTTGGTCGAGGGCGCAGAGACCCAGTACTTC.

This clonotype was seen more than once but under ten times. The J gene is TRBJ2-1, the V gene TRBV7-9, with TRBD2 matching over 7 bases. The ends lost 4 bases at V and 2 bases at J; junction bases unmatched: 11. Germline values: CDR1 SEHNR, CDR2 FQNEAQ (reference sequence). This CDR3 is 17 amino acids long. The CDR3: CASSSVLGGTPYNEQFF. The CDR3 DNA reads TGTGCCAGCAGCTCTGTCCTCGGGGGGACCCCCTACAATGAGCAGTTCTTC.